This T cell receptor beta chain derives from a study of blood T cell repertoires in COVID-19. Study-level background: The United States, Italy and Spain were the sources of the acute and convalescent COVID-19 samples. PBMCs, B-cell-depleted T cells, or T cells provided the cDNA or gDNA that made up the material.

The ends lost 4 bases at V and 0 bases at J; junction bases unmatched: 7. There are 16 residues in the CDR3. CDR1 is SGDLS and CDR2 is YYNGEE in the germline V gene. In the authors' workflow: Amplifying reference gene primers gave estimates of nucleated cell counts. Generated by immunoSEQ multiplex PCR, the TCRdb table keeps only in-frame clones and is missing some. The V and J calls and clone size come from that table; D and trimming were worked out from the DNA. The sample records some 80,000 clones, more than 70% being singletons. The chain combines TRBV9 with TRBJ2-3, with 8 bases fitting TRBD2. The specimen was peripheral blood. The origin of this receptor is a man between 60 and 70 years old with active or convalescent COVID-19. The CDR3 here is CASSTSGMVSTDTQYF. The CDR3 nucleotides are TGTGCCAGCAGCACTAGCGGAATGGTTAGCACAGATACGCAGTATTTT.